This T cell receptor beta chain is from a study of spatial heterogeneity in lung cancer. Whole-study context: As counted in raw reads, each unique TCR and UMI combination appeared more than ten times on average.

Time point: sample taken at primary tumor resection. This clonotype has at least ten counts. From germline, CDR1 is SEHNR and CDR2 FQNEAQ (reference sequence). Trimming removed 5 bases at V and 6 bases at J, with 16 bases between. CDR3 length: 15 residues. TCRdb fed the 5' RACE reads into MiXCR, producing one record per CDR3 protein. The data show some 34,000 distinct CDR3 sequences, with approximately 7.2% seen just once and about 30% held by the top ten. The chain has TRBV7-9 and TRBJ2-2; D ambiguous. The sample here was PBMCs, taken at surgery. This sequence originates from a female donor with early-stage non-small cell lung cancer. CDR3 region: CASSPGPAMSGELFF. CDR3 nucleotide sequence: TGTGCCAGCAGCCCGGGCCCAGCGATGTCCGGGGAGCTGTTTTTT. The full variable domain, completed using reference TRBV7-9 and TRBJ2-2, is DTGVSQNPRHKITKRGQNVTFRCDPISEHNRLYWYRQTLGQGPEFLTYFQNEAQLEKSRLLSDRFSAERPKGSFSTLEIQRTEQGDSAMYLCASSPGPAMSGELFFGEGSRLTVL.